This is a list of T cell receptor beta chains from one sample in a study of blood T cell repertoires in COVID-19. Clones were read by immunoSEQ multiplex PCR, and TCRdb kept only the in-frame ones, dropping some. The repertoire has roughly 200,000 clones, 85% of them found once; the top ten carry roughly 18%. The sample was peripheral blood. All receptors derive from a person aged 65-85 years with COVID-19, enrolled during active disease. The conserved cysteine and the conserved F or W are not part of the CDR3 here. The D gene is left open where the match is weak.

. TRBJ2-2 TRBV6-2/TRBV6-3 ASSYLQNTGELF
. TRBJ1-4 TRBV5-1 ASSLLGRGANEKLF
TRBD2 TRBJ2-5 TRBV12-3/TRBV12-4 ASRTSLETQY
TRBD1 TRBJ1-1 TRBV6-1 ASSEKGANTEAF
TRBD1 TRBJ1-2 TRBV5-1 ASSLGVDRGDGYT
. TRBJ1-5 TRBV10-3 AISAFPEDSNQPQH
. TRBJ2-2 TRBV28 ASRSANTGELF
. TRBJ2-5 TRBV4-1 ASSRETGSLETQY
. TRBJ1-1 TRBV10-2 ASRVQGTGNLNTEAF
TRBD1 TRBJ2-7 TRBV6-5 ASRGRRQGTYEQY
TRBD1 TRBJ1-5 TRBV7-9 ASSPHRQGNNQPQH
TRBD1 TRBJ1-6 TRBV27 ASSLGTGPYNSPLH
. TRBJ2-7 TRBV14 ASSQGRDRRIYEQY
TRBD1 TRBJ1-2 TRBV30 AWSQPGQGRGGYT
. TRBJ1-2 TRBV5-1 ASSPGAGGYT
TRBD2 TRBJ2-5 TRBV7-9 ASSLAQGLAGGETQY
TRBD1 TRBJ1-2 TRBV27 ASRPGTVYGYT
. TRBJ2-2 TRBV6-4 ASSASYSGELF
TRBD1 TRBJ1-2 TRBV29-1 SVEGGPGQGIDGYT
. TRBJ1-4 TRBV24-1 ATSAGITANEKLF
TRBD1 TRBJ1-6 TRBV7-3 ASSSRSSYRGDNSPLH
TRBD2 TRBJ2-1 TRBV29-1 SGAGAGFVEQF
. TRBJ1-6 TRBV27 ASSLRDSPLH
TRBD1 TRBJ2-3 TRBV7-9 ASSRDRGNTDTQY
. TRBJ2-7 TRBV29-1 SVEDRYEQY
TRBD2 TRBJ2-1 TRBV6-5 ASSLAGWGEDEQF
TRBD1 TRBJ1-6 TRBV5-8 ASSNPMTGGDSPLH
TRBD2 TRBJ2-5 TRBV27 ASSWQPRGGQQETQY
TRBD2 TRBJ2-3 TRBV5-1 ASSLTRSGSRVPDTQY
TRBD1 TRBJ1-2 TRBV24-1 ATSDRTPGQGWGYT
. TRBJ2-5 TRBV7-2 ASSLEWGEETQY
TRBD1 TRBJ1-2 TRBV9 ASSVAGQGYGYT
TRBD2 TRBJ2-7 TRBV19 ATGRGGLMREQY
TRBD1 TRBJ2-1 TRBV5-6 ASSFGTGLTLVEQF
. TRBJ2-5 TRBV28 ASSFPQGLRETQY
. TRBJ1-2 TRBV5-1 ASSFIQGGANYGYT
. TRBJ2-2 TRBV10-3 AIEGSTRYTGELF
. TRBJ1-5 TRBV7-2 ASSLSRGNQPQH
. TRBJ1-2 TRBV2 ASSDRGTNYGYT
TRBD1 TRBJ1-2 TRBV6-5 ASSPDRGGYT